These 15 T cell receptor beta chains came from one sample sequenced in a study of PD-L1 blockade in urothelial cancer. The time point: pretreatment peripheral blood. Sequenced by immunoSEQ multiplex PCR; TCRdb stores in-frame clones only, minus some. The sample shows under 70,000 clones, 80% to 90% of them seen only once. The specimen comprised PBMCs, sampled around atezolizumab (anti-PD-L1) treatment. The receptors were gathered from a man between 65 and 85 years old with urothelial cancer.

J is TRBJ2-3 and V is TRBV9; a possible D gene is TRBD2 (6 bases). This CDR3 spans 14 amino acids. Germline loops: CDR1 SGDLS, CDR2 YYNGEE. Trimming shortened V by 4 bases and J by 4 bases, and 13 bases separated the two germline ends. This CDR3 is CASSKAGWADTQYF. CDR3 bases: TGTGCCAGCAGCAAAGCGGGCTGGGCAGATACGCAGTATTTT.

CDR3 coding DNA: TGTGCCAGCAGCACCGATACGGGGACAGGGCTTAACTATGGCTACACCTTC. Translated: CASSTDTGTGLNYGYTF. The chain uses TRBV11-3 and TRBJ1-2, with 9 nucleotides matching TRBD1. V was pared by 5 bases and J by 1 base, with 11 bases of the junction left unmatched. Germline-derived CDR1 and CDR2 are SGHNT and YENEEA. The CDR3 is 17 residues long.

The chain uses TRBV5-4 and TRBJ2-1, with 7 nucleotides matching TRBD2. Germline loops: CDR1 SGHNT, CDR2 YYREEE (reference sequence). The CDR3 sequence is 16 residues long. V shed 9 bases and J 3 bases; nucleotides not matched to a gene: 15. The CDR3 sequence: CANPPSPSGDYNEQFF. CDR3 DNA: TGTGCCAACCCACCATCCCCCAGCGGGGACTACAATGAGCAGTTCTTC.

The J gene is TRBJ2-6, the V gene TRBV2; TRBD2 might be the D (5 bases). The CDR3 runs to 18 residues. The germline V and J ends were trimmed by 3 bases and 0 bases, with 15 bases remaining between them. In germline, CDR1 is SNHLY, CDR2 FYNNEI. CDR3 bases: TGTGCCAGCAGTGAGCTCCGCAGTACTAGCTCTGGGGCCAACGTCCTGACTTTC. As protein: CASSELRSTSSGANVLTF.

The V and J genes are TRBV13 and TRBJ2-1, with 11 bases aligning to TRBD1. The V gene end was trimmed by 3 bases and the J gene end by 8 bases; junction bases not matched to a gene: 6. The CDR3 consists of 15 residues. Germline V gene lookup returns CDR1 PRHDT and CDR2 FYEKMQ (reference sequence). CDR3: CASSFRDRGVDEQFF. The CDR3 DNA reads as TGTGCCAGCAGCTTCCGGGACAGGGGGGTCGATGAGCAGTTCTTC. Using reference TRBV13 and TRBJ2-1 for the parts outside the CDR3, the full variable domain is AAGVIQSPRHLIKEKRETATLKCYPIPRHDTVYWYQQGPGQDPQFLISFYEKMQSDKGSIPDRFSAQQFSDYHSELNMSSLELGDSALYFCASSFRDRGVDEQFFGPGTRLTVL.

The DNA of the CDR3 is TGTGCCTGGAGTTTCACGACTAGCGGAATGGGTAATGAGCAGTTCTTC. As protein: CAWSFTTSGMGNEQFF. The rearrangement joins TRBV30 to TRBJ2-1; 9 positions agree with TRBD2. Looked up from germline, CDR1 is GTSNPN and CDR2 is SVGIG (reference sequence). The CDR3 has 16 amino acids. Unmatched junction bases numbered 12, after V lost 2 bases and J lost 7 bases.

The rearrangement joins TRBV7-9 to TRBJ2-1; TRBD1 aligns across 11 bases. This CDR3 is built from 13 residues. The germline V gene encodes CDR1 SEHNR and CDR2 FQNEAQ (reference sequence). Trimming removed 10 bases from V and 5 bases from J; junction bases left unmatched: 4. Here the CDR3 DNA reads TGTGCCACCAAGGGACAGGGGGACAATGAGCAGTTCTTC. It codes for CATKGQGDNEQFF.

The gene calls are TRBV5-1 and TRBJ2-7, with D possibly matching TRBD2 (6 bases). The CDR3 sequence is 16 residues long. Germline V CDR1 and CDR2: SGHRS, YFSETQ. The V end was cut by 0 bases, the J end by 0 bases, with 13 bases between. The CDR3 region is CASSLVISGGSYEQYF. CDR3 coding DNA: TGCGCCAGCAGCTTGGTTATTAGCGGAGGCTCCTACGAGCAGTACTTC.

This clone has a single count. The chain combines TRBV7-9 with TRBJ1-1; 8 bases fit TRBD1. Per germline, CDR1 SEHNR and CDR2 FQNEAQ (reference sequence). J gave up 0 bases and V 5 bases, and 8 bases lay outside the gene matches. This CDR3 contains 16 residues. The CDR3 sequence: CASSRAGGRMNTEAFF. DNA of the CDR3: TGTGCCAGCAGCCGCGCAGGGGGCCGGATGAACACTGAAGCTTTCTTT. Full variable domain (remainder filled in from reference TRBV7-9 and TRBJ1-1): DTGVSQNPRHKITKRGQNVTFRCDPISEHNRLYWYRQTLGQGPEFLTYFQNEAQLEKSRLLSDRFSAERPKGSFSTLEIQRTEQGDSAMYLCASSRAGGRMNTEAFFGQGTRLTVV.

The chain is built from TRBV7-6 and TRBJ1-1; a possible D gene is TRBD1 (6 bases). The CDR3 is 13 residues long. Trimming stripped 1 base from V and 7 bases from J, with 10 bases between. From germline, CDR1 is SGHVS and CDR2 FNYEAQ. The CDR3 nucleotides read TGTGCCAGCAGCTTAGACAGGGACGGTGAAGCTTTCTTT. This codes for CASSLDRDGEAFF.

The chain recombines TRBV2 with TRBJ2-1, with D possibly being TRBD1 (6 bases). Trimming removed 1 base at V and 9 bases at J, with 19 bases between. From germline, CDR1 is SNHLY and CDR2 FYNNEI. The length of the CDR3 is 16 residues. The CDR3 bases are TGTGCCAGCAGTGAAGAAAGTTACAGGGTAGGGGGTGAGCAGTTCTTC. It yields the protein CASSEESYRVGGEQFF.

The chain joins TRBV5-6 to TRBJ1-5; tentative D call: TRBD1 (6 bases). The V end lost 0 bases, the J end lost 2 bases, and 12 bases lay between the germline ends. Germline CDR1 reads SGHDT; CDR2 reads YYEEEE. This CDR3 contains 16 residues. CDR3 coding DNA: TGTGCCAGCAGCTTGGGAACCAGGGGCGGCAATCAGCCCCAGCATTTT. Encoded protein: CASSLGTRGGNQPQHF. The full variable domain, in which reference TRBV5-6 and TRBJ1-5 provide the parts outside the CDR3, is DAGVTQSPTHLIKTRGQQVTLRCSPKSGHDTVSWYQQALGQGPQFIFQYYEEEERQRGNFPDRFSGHQFPNYSSELNVNALLLGDSALYLCASSLGTRGGNQPQHFGDGTRLSIL.

The chain combines TRBV5-6 with TRBJ2-3; D remains ambiguous. Looked up from germline, CDR1 is SGHDT and CDR2 is YYEEEE. CDR3 length: 15 residues. The germline V and J ends were trimmed by 4 bases and 2 bases, with 14 bases remaining between them. The CDR3 sequence is CASSRIPRHTDTQYF. The CDR3 DNA reads TGTGCCAGCAGCCGAATCCCACGACACACAGATACGCAGTATTTT.

The chain is built from TRBV5-1 and TRBJ2-3; TRBD2 matches at 8 bases. From germline, CDR1 is SGHRS and CDR2 YFSETQ. J was trimmed by 4 bases and V by 1 base; bases with no gene match: 5. The CDR3 covers 15 residues. CDR3 DNA: TGCGCCAGCAGCTTGCAGAGCGGGAGTTCAGATACGCAGTATTTT. It encodes CASSLQSGSSDTQYF.

This clone has a single count. V usage is TRBV7-3 and J usage is TRBJ1-1, with D possibly being TRBD1 (5 bases). CDR1 is SGHTA and CDR2 is FQGTGA in the germline V gene. Trimming pared 5 bases from V and 3 bases from J, leaving 22 bases between. This CDR3 comprises 17 residues. In nucleotides, the CDR3 is TGTGCCAGCAGCCCAACCCCATCGCAGGGTGGGGACACTGAAGCTTTCTTT. Its translation: CASSPTPSQGGDTEAFF.